The 21 T cell receptor beta chains below all came from one sample that was sequenced in a study of blood T cell repertoires in COVID-19. Libraries were prepared by immunoSEQ multiplex PCR; TCRdb keeps only in-frame clonotypes and omits some of them. The sample lists some 270,000 clones; about 90% were seen once. Sequenced input: PBMCs or T cells enriched from blood (not recorded which). The receptors originated from a woman aged 25 to 39 with acute COVID-19.

This clone was recorded only once. The chain joins TRBV3-1 (or the pseudogene TRBV3-2) to TRBJ2-1; 7 bases align to TRBD2. The CDR3 runs 17 residues. Losses at the gene ends were 0 bases for V and 3 bases for J; bases not matched to a gene: 8. CDR1 and CDR2 from the germline V gene are LGHDT and YNNKEL (reference sequence). The CDR3 DNA is TGTGCCAGCAGCCAAGAAAGCCCCTGGGACTACTACAATGAGCAGTTCTTC. It is translated as CASSQESPWDYYNEQFF.

For this clone: Germline and junction disagree at one end, which may indicate a read error. The gene calls are TRBV27 and TRBJ2-3; 7 nucleotides align to TRBD2. CDR3 length: 16 residues. Germline V gene lookup returns CDR1 MNHEY and CDR2 SMNVEV (reference sequence). The DNA for the CDR3 is TGTGCCAGCAGTCAAGTCTGGGGGACTAACCCAGAAACGCAGTATTTT. It yields the protein CASSQVWGTNPETQYF.

V gene TRBV9 combines with J gene TRBJ2-5; TRBD2 might be the D (6 bases). The ends were cut back, 2 bases at V and 3 bases at J, with 8 bases in the middle. Germline loops: CDR1 SGDLS, CDR2 YYNGEE. The CDR3 covers 13 residues. CDR3 amino acids: CASSVSGEETQYF. The CDR3 nucleotides read TGTGCCAGCAGCGTCTCGGGGGAAGAGACCCAGTACTTC. Using reference TRBV9 and TRBJ2-5 for the parts outside the CDR3, the full variable domain is DSGVTQTPKHLITATGQRVTLRCSPRSGDLSVYWYQQSLDQGLQFLIQYYNGEERAKGNILERFSAQQFPDLHSELNLSSLELGDSALYFCASSVSGEETQYFGPGTRLLVL.

The chain has TRBV28 and TRBJ1-4, with 9 bases identical to TRBD1. CDR1 MDHEN and CDR2 SYDVKM come from the germline V gene. The CDR3 contains 14 residues. With V trimmed by 6 bases and J by 6 bases, 5 bases remained unmatched. The CDR3 reads CASRIQGADEKLFF. CDR3 bases: TGTGCCAGCAGGATACAGGGGGCGGATGAAAAACTGTTTTTT.

The chain employs TRBV19 and TRBJ2-4; weak D call: TRBD1 (7 bases). V was clipped by 10 bases and J by 5 bases, with 18 bases between them. CDR3 length: 14 residues. The germline gives CDR1 LNHDA, CDR2 SQIVND (reference sequence). The CDR3 sequence is CATRPSRGENIQYF. CDR3 in DNA: TGTGCCACCAGACCCAGCAGGGGGGAAAACATTCAGTACTTC.

The chain employs TRBV13 and TRBJ2-3; D possibly corresponds to TRBD2 (6 bases). This CDR3 contains 15 residues. The V end was cut by 5 bases, the J end by 3 bases, with 15 bases between. Germline V gene lookup returns CDR1 PRHDT and CDR2 FYEKMQ (reference sequence). DNA for the CDR3: TGTGCCAGCAGCCCCCCGGGGGTGGGAACAGATACGCAGTATTTT. Translation gives CASSPPGVGTDTQYF.

The chain combines TRBV23-1 with TRBJ2-5; 11 bases are a match to TRBD2. TRBV23-1 counts as an open reading frame of uncertain function. Germline trimming cut 1 base from V and 4 bases from J; bases unmatched to any gene: 11. The CDR3 length is 18 residues. CDR3: CASSQFPPTSGKAETQYF. CDR3 nucleotides: TGCGCCAGCAGTCAATTTCCCCCGACTAGCGGGAAGGCAGAGACCCAGTACTTC.

This chain joins TRBV18 and TRBJ2-1; no clear D. Germline lookup yields CDR1 KGHSH and CDR2 LQKENI. The ends were cut back, 0 bases at V and 7 bases at J, with 19 bases in the middle. This CDR3 has 17 residues. CDR3 DNA sequence: TGTGCCAGCTCACCACCTCGGCGGCCCTCCGGAGAGAATGAGCAGTTCTTC. Its protein is CASSPPRRPSGENEQFF.

J is TRBJ1-1 and V is TRBV19; 8 bases are a match to TRBD1. The CDR3 totals 15 residues. The germline V gene encodes CDR1 LNHDA and CDR2 SQIVND (reference sequence). With V trimmed by 4 bases and J by 0 bases, 4 bases remained unmatched. This CDR3 is CASSKGQEMNTEAFF. In nucleotides, the CDR3 is TGTGCCAGTAGTAAGGGACAGGAGATGAACACTGAAGCTTTCTTT.

The DNA of the CDR3 is TGTGCCAGCAGCTTGGGGTTGGGGGGTACTGAAGCTTTCTTT. This gives the protein CASSLGLGGTEAFF. The chain recombines TRBV5-4 with TRBJ1-1; weak D call: TRBD1 (5 bases). The CDR3 totals 14 residues. V lost 0 bases to trimming and J lost 5 bases, with 11 bases between them. Germline V gene data show CDR1 as SGHNT and CDR2 as YYREEE (reference sequence). The full variable domain, its missing parts supplied by reference TRBV5-4 and TRBJ1-1, is ETGVTQSPTHLIKTRGQQVTLRCSSQSGHNTVSWYQQALGQGPQFIFQYYREEENGRGNFPPRFSGLQFPNYSSELNVNALELDDSALYLCASSLGLGGTEAFFGQGTRLTVV.

The V gene is TRBV30, the J gene TRBJ1-4; D remains unclear. Germline CDR1 is GTSNPN and CDR2 is SVGIG (reference sequence). The V end lost 4 bases, the J end lost 0 bases, and 9 bases lay between the germline ends. CDR3 size: 14 residues. The CDR3 DNA is TGTGCCTGGAATCGGGAAACAACTAATGAAAAACTGTTTTTT. Its translation: CAWNRETTNEKLFF.

The chain has TRBV28 and TRBJ1-4; TRBD1 might be the D (6 bases). The V and J ends lost 8 bases and 1 base respectively, with 20 bases between them. Germline CDR1 MDHEN, CDR2 SYDVKM. The CDR3 is made up of 17 amino acids. DNA of the CDR3: TGTGCCAGCCCTCCCCACAGGGAATCCATAACTAATGAAAAACTGTTTTTT. Protein: CASPPHRESITNEKLFF.

This chain connects TRBV2 to TRBJ1-5; D gene unclear. The CDR3 runs 17 residues. The V end was cut by 6 bases, the J end by 0 bases, with 18 bases between. In germline, CDR1 is SNHLY, CDR2 FYNNEI. The CDR3 region has the DNA TGTGCCAGCAGCTTCCGAGGCGGAGTCCTTAGCAATCAGCCCCAGCATTTT. Its translation: CASSFRGGVLSNQPQHF.

This clone was recorded only once. This chain connects TRBV7-8 to TRBJ2-1, with TRBD2 as a possible D gene (5 bases). The germline gives CDR1 SGHVS, CDR2 FQNEAQ. The CDR3 has 15 amino acids. Trimming left V 1 base short and J 1 base short, with 8 bases between. CDR3 nucleotides: TGTGCCAGCAGCTTAGAGACGGGATCCTACAATGAGCAGTTCTTC. Translating it yields CASSLETGSYNEQFF.

Details on this clone: A read error may account for a junction end that differs from germline. This chain joins TRBV10-3 and TRBJ2-7, with TRBD2 matching over 13 bases. The CDR3 length is 18 residues. Germline V gene data show CDR1 as ENHRY and CDR2 as SYGVKD. The DNA of the CDR3 is TGTGCCATCAGTGAGTCGAAACTAGCGGGAGGGCCCTCCCACGAGCAGTACTTC. It codes for CAISESKLAGGPSHEQYF.

The chain joins TRBV18 to TRBJ2-7, with D maybe TRBD2 (7 bases). V lost 2 bases, J lost 0 bases, and 11 bases lay in between. CDR1 and CDR2 (germline): KGHSH, LQKENI. This CDR3 has 15 residues. The CDR3: CASSPTGGRSYEQYF. As DNA, the CDR3 is TGTGCCAGCTCACCAACGGGGGGCCGCTCCTACGAGCAGTACTTC.

The V and J genes are TRBV4-3 and TRBJ2-2; no clear D gene. CDR1 is LGHNA, CDR2 YSLEER, per germline. Trimming left V 1 base short and J 5 bases short, with 11 bases between. This CDR3 spans 15 amino acids. This chain's CDR3 is CASSQARLGTGELFF. The CDR3 nucleotides read TGCGCCAGCAGCCAAGCTCGTCTAGGAACCGGGGAGCTGTTTTTT.

There are a few counts of this clone. This chain connects TRBV14 to TRBJ1-5; no definite D call. CDR1 and CDR2 from the germline V gene are SGHDN and FVKESK. The V end was cut by 4 bases, the J end by 7 bases, with 11 bases between. The CDR3 has 13 amino acids. The CDR3: CASSRSEKQPQHF. Written as DNA, the CDR3 is TGTGCCAGCAGCCGGTCCGAGAAACAGCCCCAGCATTTT. Full variable domain (rest looked up from reference TRBV14 and TRBJ1-5): EAGVTQFPSHSVIEKGQTVTLRCDPISGHDNLYWYRRVMGKEIKFLLHFVKESKQDESGMPNNRFLAERTGGTYSTLKVQPAELEDSGVYFCASSRSEKQPQHFGDGTRLSIL.

The genes are TRBV4-1 and TRBJ1-2, with D unclear. CDR3 length: 16 residues. CDR1 is MGHRA and CDR2 is YSYEKL in the germline V gene. The germline V and J ends were trimmed by 2 bases and 2 bases, with 15 bases remaining between them. CDR3 in amino acids: CASSQPSERTNYGYTF. As DNA, the CDR3 is TGCGCCAGCAGCCAACCCAGTGAAAGAACAAACTATGGCTACACCTTC.

The chain links TRBV12-3 or TRBV12-4 to TRBJ2-7; D is ambiguous. With 2 bases removed from V and 0 bases from J, the gap between germline ends came to 5 bases. The CDR3 consists of 13 residues. CDR3: CASSLTDSYEQYF. The CDR3 DNA reads TGTGCCAGCAGTTTAACAGACTCCTACGAGCAGTACTTC.

The V and J genes are TRBV7-2 and TRBJ1-5; TRBD1 matches 9 bases. V dropped 3 bases and J dropped 5; count of bases not matched to a gene: 5. CDR1 and CDR2 from the germline V gene are SGHTA and FQGNSA. This CDR3 is built from 15 residues. The CDR3, as DNA: TGTGCCAGCAGCTTGGGGACAGGGACCCATCAGCCCCAGCATTTT. Protein product: CASSLGTGTHQPQHF. Based on the CDR3 plus reference TRBV7-2 and TRBJ1-5, the full variable domain is GAGVSQSPSNKVTEKGKDVELRCDPISGHTALYWYRQSLGQGLEFLIYFQGNSAPDKSGLPSDRFSAERTGGSVSTLTIQRTQQEDSAVYLCASSLGTGTHQPQHFGDGTRLSIL.